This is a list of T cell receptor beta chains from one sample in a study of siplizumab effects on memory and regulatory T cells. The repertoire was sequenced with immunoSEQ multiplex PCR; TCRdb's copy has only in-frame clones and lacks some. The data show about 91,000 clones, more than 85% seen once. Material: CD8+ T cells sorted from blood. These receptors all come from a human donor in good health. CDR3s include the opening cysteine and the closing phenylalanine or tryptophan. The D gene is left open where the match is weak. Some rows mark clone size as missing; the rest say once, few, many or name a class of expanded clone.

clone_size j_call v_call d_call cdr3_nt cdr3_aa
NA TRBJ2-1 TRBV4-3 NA TGCGCCAGCAGCCCGGGTCTGGGAACGGACTACAATGAGCAGTTCTTC CASSPGLGTDYNEQFF
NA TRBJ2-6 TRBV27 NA TGTGCCAGCGGTGCAGGCTCCGGGGCCAACGTCCTGACTTTC CASGAGSGANVLTF
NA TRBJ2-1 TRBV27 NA TGTGCCAGCAGTTTATGGGGCCGCTACAATGAGCAGTTCTTC CASSLWGRYNEQFF
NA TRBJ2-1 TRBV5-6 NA TGTGCCAGCAGCCCGGGATGGGGGCAGTTCTTC CASSPGWGQFF
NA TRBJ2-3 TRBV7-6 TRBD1 TGTGCCAGCAGCTTAGCGTCAGGGGGCCCAGATACGCAGTATTTT CASSLASGGPDTQYF
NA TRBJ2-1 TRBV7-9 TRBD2 TGTGCCAGCAGCAACCGGGACTACCTCTCCAATGAGCAGTTCTTC CASSNRDYLSNEQFF
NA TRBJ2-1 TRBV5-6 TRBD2 TGTGCCAGCAGCCCCCGGGCTAGCGGGGCATACAATGAGCAGTTCTTC CASSPRASGAYNEQFF
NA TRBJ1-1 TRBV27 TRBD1 TGTGCCAGCAGTTTATTTCTCGGGACAGGGGAAGCTTTCTTT CASSLFLGTGEAFF
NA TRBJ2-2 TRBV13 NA TGTGCCAGCACCCTAGGGGACCCCGGGGAGCTGTTTTTT CASTLGDPGELFF
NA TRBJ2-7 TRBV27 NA TGTGCCAGCAGTTCGCGGGACTCCAATTACGAGCAGTACTTC CASSSRDSNYEQYF
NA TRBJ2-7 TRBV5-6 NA TGTGCCAGCAGCCCCGGGGCGTACGAGCAGTACTTC CASSPGAYEQYF
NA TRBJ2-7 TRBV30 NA TGTGCCTGGAGTGCTCCTCATGATGGAGGCATAAGGGAATACGAGCAGTACTTC CAWSAPHDGGIREYEQYF
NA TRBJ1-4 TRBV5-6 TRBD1 TGTGCCAGCAGCGGGGACGAACAGGGGTTGAATGAAAAACTGTTTTTT CASSGDEQGLNEKLFF
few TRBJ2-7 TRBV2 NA TGTGCCAGCGGGGGCGGGCCCTCCTACGAGCAGTACTTC CASGGGPSYEQYF
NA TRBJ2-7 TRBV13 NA TGTGCCAGCAGCTTGCAGGGCCCCTACGAGCAGTACTTC CASSLQGPYEQYF
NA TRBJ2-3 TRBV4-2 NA TGTGCCAGCAGCCAAGATCTGTGGGACGCCACAGATACGCAGTATTTT CASSQDLWDATDTQYF
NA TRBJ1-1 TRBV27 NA TGTGCCAGCAGTTTACAAGGCCGCATGAACACTGAAGCTTTCTTT CASSLQGRMNTEAFF
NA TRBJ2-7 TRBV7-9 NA TGTGCCAGCAGCTTAGGCAGCTACGAGCAGTACTTC CASSLGSYEQYF
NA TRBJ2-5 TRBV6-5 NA TGTGCCAGCAGTTTGGGACAGCGGGGAGAGACCCAGTACTTC CASSLGQRGETQYF
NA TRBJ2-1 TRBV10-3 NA TGTGCCATCAGTGAGTCTAATGAGCAGTTCTTC CAISESNEQFF
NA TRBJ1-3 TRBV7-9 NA TGTGCCAGCAGCTCCGGGACACCTGGAAACACCATATATTTT CASSSGTPGNTIYF
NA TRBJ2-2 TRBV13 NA TGTGCCAGCAGCCTCGCCGGTTCCGTGGAGCTGTTTTTT CASSLAGSVELFF
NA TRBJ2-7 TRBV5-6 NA TGTGCCAGCAGCGCGAGGGACGGTGTCTACGAGCAGCACTTC CASSARDGVYEQHF
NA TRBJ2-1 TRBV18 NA TGTGCCAGCTCACATAACGAAGACAATGAGCAGTTCTTC CASSHNEDNEQFF
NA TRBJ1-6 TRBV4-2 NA TGTGCCAGCAGCCAAAGTCAGGCGAGCTCCTATAATTCACCCCTCCACTTT CASSQSQASSYNSPLHF
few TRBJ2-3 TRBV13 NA TGTGCCAGCAGCTTTACGAGCGGGCCAGGGGATACGCAGTATTTT CASSFTSGPGDTQYF
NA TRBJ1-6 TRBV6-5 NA TGTGCCAGCAGTTACTGGGAGGAAACGAATTCACCCCTCCACTTT CASSYWEETNSPLHF
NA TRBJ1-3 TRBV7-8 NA TGTGCCAGCAGCTTAGCGCACAGCGGAAACACCATATATTTT CASSLAHSGNTIYF
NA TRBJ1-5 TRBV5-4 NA TGTGCCAGCAGCTTGGATCTAGATCAGCCCCAGCATTTT CASSLDLDQPQHF
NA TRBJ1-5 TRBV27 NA TGTGCCAGCAGTTTAACAGGGATCAATCAGCCCCAGCATTTT CASSLTGINQPQHF
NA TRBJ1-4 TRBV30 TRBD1 TGTGCCTGGAGTTCTAACGGGGACAGTCATGAAAAACTGTTTTTT CAWSSNGDSHEKLFF
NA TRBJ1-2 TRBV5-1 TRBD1 TGCGCCAGCAGCAGGTCCTTCCGGGACAGGGTCGATGGCTACACCTTC CASSRSFRDRVDGYTF
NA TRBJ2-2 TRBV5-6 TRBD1 TGTGCCAGCAGCTTCCGGGACAGGGGGCTCCCCGGGGAGCTGTTTTTT CASSFRDRGLPGELFF
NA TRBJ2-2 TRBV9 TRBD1 TGTGCCAGCAGCGCCAGGACAGGGAGATCGAACACCGGGGAGCTGTTTTTT CASSARTGRSNTGELFF
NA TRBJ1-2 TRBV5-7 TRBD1 TGTGCCAGCAGCTTTGTTTACGAGGACAGGGGGATGCGTGGCTACACCTTC CASSFVYEDRGMRGYTF
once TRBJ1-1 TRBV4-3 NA TGCGCCAGCAGCCAAGGAGTCAGGGTTGAAGACGCTGAAGCTTTCTTT CASSQGVRVEDAEAFF
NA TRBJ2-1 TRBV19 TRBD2 TGTGCCAGTAGTTGGGGTTCTAGCGGGAGGGGCCACAATGAGCAGTTCTTC CASSWGSSGRGHNEQFF
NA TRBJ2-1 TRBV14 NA TGTGCCAGCAGCCAAGATGGGGGGCACGGGCAGTTCTTC CASSQDGGHGQFF
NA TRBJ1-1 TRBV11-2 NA TGTGCCAGCAGCTTGGCTGTGGCAGGATCGAACACTGAAGCTTTCTTT CASSLAVAGSNTEAFF
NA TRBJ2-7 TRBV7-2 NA TGTGCCAGCAGCACTACTGTCAGGGGCTATGAGCAGTACTTC CASSTTVRGYEQYF
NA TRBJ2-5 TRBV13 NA TGTGCCAGCAGCTTGGAACAGGGTTATGAGACCCAGTACTTC CASSLEQGYETQYF
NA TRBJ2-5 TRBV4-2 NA TGTGCCAGCAGCCAAGATAGGCTGCCTTCGAAGACCCAGTACTTC CASSQDRLPSKTQYF
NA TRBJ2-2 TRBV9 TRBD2 TGTGCCAGCAGCGTAGCGGGAGGAATTGACACCGGGGAGCTGTTTTTT CASSVAGGIDTGELFF
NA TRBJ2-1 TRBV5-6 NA TGTGCCAGCAGCAAGGGACGGTGGGTCGATGAGCAGTTCTTC CASSKGRWVDEQFF
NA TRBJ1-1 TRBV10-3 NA TGTGCCATCAGTGAGGGTATCGGAACGAACACTGAAGCTTTCTTT CAISEGIGTNTEAFF
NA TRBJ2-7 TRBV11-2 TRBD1 TGTGCCAGCAGTCCCCACAGGGGCCTAAGCTCCTACGAGCAGTACTTC CASSPHRGLSSYEQYF
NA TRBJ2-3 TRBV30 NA TGTGCCTGGAGTTCTGACAGGTCTAGCACAGATACGCAGTATTTT CAWSSDRSSTDTQYF